The clone carrying this T cell receptor beta chain has more than one count but fewer than ten. Antigen unknown. TCRdb keeps only in-frame clones here, not all; method: immunoSEQ multiplex PCR. The sample shows tens of thousands of clones, 76% of them seen only once. This specimen comes from a study of memory CD4+ T cells and cytomegalovirus serostatus. Whole-study findings and limits: Suggested: most of the CMV-linked TCR signature lies in CD4+ memory cells.

The CDR3 has 14 amino acids. The germline CDR1 and CDR2 sequences are SNHLY and FYNNEI. With 7 bases removed from V and 2 bases from J, the gap between germline ends came to 12 bases. Single viable CD3+CD4+CD8-CD45RO+ cells were sorted as the memory CD4+ T cells. Sequencing was performed on memory CD4+ T cells from blood. This TCR was recovered from an adult in good health and CMV-seropositive. The rearrangement uses TRBV2 and TRBJ1-5, with no clear D. CDR3 DNA sequence: TGTGCCAGCAAGTGGGATGAGGGCAATCAGCCCCAGCATTTT. Amino acid sequence: CASKWDEGNQPQHF. The full variable domain, completed using reference TRBV2 and TRBJ1-5, is EPEVTQTPSHQVTQMGQEVILRCVPISNHLYFYWYRQILGQKVEFLVSFYNNEISEKSEIFDDQFSVERPDGSNFTLKIRSTKLEDSAMYFCASKWDEGNQPQHFGDGTRLSIL.